Sequencing of this T cell receptor (beta chain) was carried out in a study of cytomegalovirus exposure and HLA in healthy donors. The study, taken as a whole, reports: TCR beta V- and J-gene trimming was later associated with a missense DCLRE1C variant.

This clone has only a few counts. What it binds is unknown. The primer mix had 60 Vbeta and 13 Jbeta primers. Clones were sequenced by immunoSEQ multiplex PCR, and TCRdb holds only the in-frame ones, with some missing. The table includes over 100,000 clones, 73% detected once. The source is a man aged 40-50 years in good health and CMV-seronegative. The sequencing sample was made of PBMCs.

CDR3 coding DNA: TGTGCCAGCAGCTCATCAACTGGGGCCAACGTCCTGACTTTC. It specifies CASSSSTGANVLTF. The chain has TRBV7-9 and TRBJ2-6; D unresolved. V was pared by 4 bases and J by 2 bases, with 6 bases between. The CDR3 is 14 residues long. Germline CDR1 reads SEHNR; CDR2 reads FQNEAQ (reference sequence). The full variable domain, its missing parts supplied by reference TRBV7-9 and TRBJ2-6, is DTGVSQNPRHKITKRGQNVTFRCDPISEHNRLYWYRQTLGQGPEFLTYFQNEAQLEKSRLLSDRFSAERPKGSFSTLEIQRTEQGDSAMYLCASSSSTGANVLTFGAGSRLTVL.